This T cell receptor beta chain was captured in a study of metastatic and nonmetastatic thyroid tumors (dated by TCRdb to about 2020). In terms of the full investigation: Repertoires from peripheral blood and from tumor or nodule tissue samples of malignant and benign thyroid patients were compared.

The method was PCR. Sequencing was carried out with an Illumina HiSeq 4000. High-throughput sequencing was used to profile the TCR beta-chain CDR3 region of each patient. The original methods were these. CDR3 differences across clinicopathological groups were used to build a classifier for discriminating distant-metastatic papillary thyroid cancer patients. The Shannon index was used to assess repertoire diversity, and the Morisita-Horn index was used to assess tumor-blood repertoire similarity. The raw public data were reprocessed by TCRdb itself: fastp quality trimming at Q25, MiXCR clonotype calling, in-frame beta chains only. TCRdb's processing, not the authors' own work, is the source of the V and J calls. This sample comprises tens of thousands of clones, 15% to 20% of them detected only once. The top ten hold 20% to 25% of the sample. No patient had received any treatment before thyroid surgery. The study retrospectively analysed patient clinical samples collected from about 2011 to 2018 using T-cell receptor beta sequencing.

CDR1 and CDR2 are drawn from the germline V gene: SGHNT, YENEEA. The CDR3 contains 14 residues, cysteine and phenylalanine counted. Left in the record is the CDR3 DNA by itself, 42 bases read in frame from the first base. This clone was counted a few times. Its recognized antigen is unknown. This may be a read error, as it is one base from a much larger clone. Within the sample, other DNA sequences also encode this same CDR3. On the study overall, not on this receptor specifically: In both blood and tumor samples, TCR beta diversity was reported to be significantly higher in malignant tumors than in benign nodules.

Sequenced input: blood. The chain is assembled from TRBV11-3 and TRBJ1-1, with 8 middle bases fitting TRBD1. This receptor was identified in a female donor with papillary thyroid cancer or a benign thyroid nodule (not recorded which). Some clones in this sample may be carry-over from other donors' samples. The nucleotides read TGCGCCAGCAGCCTATACAGGGGGGACACTGAAGCTTTCTTT. Its translation is CASSLYRGDTEAFF.